The present T cell receptor (beta chain) was sequenced within a study of T cells in Graves' hyperthyroidism and ophthalmopathy. Amplified regions were TCR beta CDR3 sequences from RNA transcripts. Primed by the HTBI set, a first-round RT-PCR was run on the TCR CDR3. TCRdb recomputed calls from the multiplex PCR reads with MiXCR, one row per CDR3 protein. The sample contains about 760,000 distinct CDR3 sequences, roughly 32% of which appear only once. The CDR3 covers 15 residues. Trimming cost V 4 bases and J 5 bases, with 18 bases left between them. Per germline, CDR1 SGDLS and CDR2 YYNGEE. Sequenced sample: blood. This chain joins TRBV9 and TRBJ1-1; D may be TRBD1 (5 bases). The sequence was obtained from a woman aged 40 to 50 with Graves' hyperthyroidism. The CDR3 sequence: CASSQTWGGGTEAFF. DNA of the CDR3: TGTGCCAGCAGCCAAACCTGGGGGGGGGGGACTGAAGCTTTCTTT.